This T cell receptor beta chain is drawn from a study of T cells after yellow fever vaccination. Whole-study findings and limits: Few clonotypes appeared in both CD4 and CD8 compartments. Most clones from primary vaccination resurfaced after the booster (96% CD4, less than 90% CD8).

CDR1 and CDR2 (germline): MNHNY, SVGAGI (reference sequence). Trimming left V 9 bases short and J 6 bases short, with 6 bases between. This CDR3 is built from 10 residues. This clonotype came up a few times. Its target is not known. TCRdb re-analysed the 5' RACE reads in MiXCR, keeping a single row per CDR3 protein. Seen here are hundreds of thousands of distinct CDR3 sequences, roughly 13% observed once, and the top ten hold about 14%. The receptor was isolated from a young man who received the YFV17D yellow fever vaccine. Material: PBMCs, obtained on the day of the yellow fever booster vaccination. The gene calls are TRBV6-6 and TRBJ2-1; D remains ambiguous. CDR3 sequence (DNA): TGTGCCAGTCTTGGCAATGAGCAGTTCTTC. Amino acid sequence: CASLGNEQFF.